The 21 T cell receptor beta chains given below trace back to one sample, sequenced in a study of siplizumab effects on memory and regulatory T cells. The table came from immunoSEQ multiplex PCR; TCRdb's copy has only in-frame clones and leaves some out. This table has about 82,000 clones, about nine tenths appearing once. The sequenced sample consisted of Tregs sorted from blood. The source of these receptors is a human donor in good health.

This clone was counted a single time. This rearrangement joins TRBV4-2 to TRBJ2-1; 14 nucleotides match TRBD2. Losses at the gene ends were 1 base for V and 7 bases for J; bases not matched to a gene: 9. Germline lookup yields CDR1 LGHNA and CDR2 YNFKEQ. This CDR3 has 18 residues. CDR3 coding DNA: TGTGCCAGCAGCCAAGGCCCCGGGACTAGCGGGGGCGAAAATGAGCAGTTCTTC. Translating gives CASSQGPGTSGGENEQFF.

The V call is TRBV6-1, the J call TRBJ1-5, with D unclear. CDR1 and CDR2 (germline): MNHNS, SASEGT. V was cut by 4 bases and J by 3 bases, with 16 bases left in between. The CDR3 is 16 residues long. CDR3 residues: CASSVGSGRDNQPQHF. As DNA, the CDR3 is TGTGCCAGCAGTGTGGGGAGTGGACGGGACAATCAGCCCCAGCATTTT.

The chain employs TRBV29-1 and TRBJ2-6, with 10 bases lining up with TRBD1. V shed 6 bases and J 2 bases; nucleotides not matched to a gene: 7. The germline CDR1 and CDR2 sequences are SQVTM and ANQGSEA. CDR3 size: 16 residues. CDR3 nucleotides: TGCAGCGTCCGCGGACAGGGGGTACCTGGGGCCAACGTCCTGACTTTC. It encodes CSVRGQGVPGANVLTF.

The chain employs TRBV28 and TRBJ1-1, with 8 bases matching TRBD1. Germline CDR1 is MDHEN and CDR2 is SYDVKM. CDR3 length: 17 amino acids. V lost 8 bases, J lost 1 base, and 15 bases stayed unmatched. The CDR3 DNA is TGTGCCAGCCTGAATGTTGGCAGGGGGCAGGGGAACACTGAAGCTTTCTTT. This gives the protein CASLNVGRGQGNTEAFF.

The chain couples TRBV18 to TRBJ2-7, with TRBD2 matching 8 bases. Germline CDR1 and CDR2: KGHSH and LQKENI. With 3 bases clipped from V and 0 bases from J, the junction kept 16 bases outside the gene matches. This CDR3 has 19 amino acids. CDR3 bases: TGTGCCAGCTCACCTCGGGGGGATCCGGCGGGGGGATCCTCCTACGAGCAGTACTTC. The encoded protein is CASSPRGDPAGGSSYEQYF. Combining the CDR3 with reference TRBV18 and TRBJ2-7 gives the whole variable domain NAGVMQNPRHLVRRRGQEARLRCSPMKGHSHVYWYRQLPEEGLKFMVYLQKENIIDESGMPKERFSAEFPKEGPSILRIQQVVRGDSAAYFCASSPRGDPAGGSSYEQYFGPGTRLTVT.

The CDR3 region is CASSWGTSGPYNEQFF. CDR3 DNA sequence: TGTGCCAGCAGCTGGGGGACTAGCGGGCCCTACAATGAGCAGTTCTTC. The rearrangement links TRBV7-3 to TRBJ2-1; TRBD2 aligns across 12 bases. Trimming took 4 bases from V and 2 from J; bases not matched to a gene: 3. The CDR3 loop spans 16 amino acids. Germline V gene sequence: CDR1 SGHTA, CDR2 FQGTGA.

J is TRBJ2-6 and V is TRBV2, with no clear D. CDR1 and CDR2 from the germline V gene are SNHLY and FYNNEI. The CDR3 has 12 residues. The V gene lost 6 bases and the J gene lost 4 bases, with 4 bases spanning the gap. CDR3 residues: CASSWGANVLTF. CDR3 DNA: TGTGCCAGCAGCTGGGGGGCCAACGTCCTGACTTTC.

The gene calls are TRBV12-5 and TRBJ2-6; D remains ambiguous. Trimming took 3 bases from V and 2 from J, leaving 8 bases between them. Germline-derived CDR1 and CDR2 are LGHNT and FRNRAP. The CDR3 loop spans 15 amino acids. As DNA, the CDR3 is TGTGCTAGTGGTTTAGGGCAAGCTGGGGCCAACGTCCTGACTTTC. It translates to CASGLGQAGANVLTF. Complete variable domain (other parts from reference TRBV12-5 and TRBJ2-6): DARVTQTPRHKVTEMGQEVTMRCQPILGHNTVFWYRQTMMQGLELLAYFRNRAPLDDSGMPKDRFSAEMPDATLATLKIQPSEPRDSAVYFCASGLGQAGANVLTFGAGSRLTVL.

The CDR3 nucleotides are TGTGCCAGCAGTACCGGTGGGGGGGCAGATACGCAGTATTTT. Amino acids: CASSTGGGADTQYF. The rearrangement links TRBV6-6 to TRBJ2-3, with 7 bases fitting TRBD2. Germline-derived CDR1 and CDR2 are MNHNY and SVGAGI (reference sequence). The CDR3 is 14 amino acids. The junction had 6 bases not matched to a gene; V was cut back by 5 bases and J by 4 bases.

The V and J genes are TRBV7-9 and TRBJ1-6; no firm D call. V shed 6 bases and J shed 7 bases, with 16 bases lying between them. CDR3 length: 15 amino acids. CDR1 and CDR2 from the germline V gene are SEHNR and FQNEAQ (reference sequence). CDR3 region: CASSNLQTGNSPLHF. CDR3 coding DNA: TGTGCCAGCAGTAACTTACAGACGGGAAATTCACCCCTCCACTTT.

The CDR3 DNA is TGCGCCAGCAGTGAGATGGGGGGCCATCAGCCCCAGCATTTT. Translation: CASSEMGGHQPQHF. The chain is built from TRBV10-2 and TRBJ1-5; a weak D match, TRBD1 (6 bases). The CDR3 runs 14 residues. V was clipped by 2 bases and J by 5 bases, with 10 bases between them. Germline assignment: CDR1 WSHSY and CDR2 SAAADI.

V usage is TRBV4-1 and J usage is TRBJ1-5; D gene ambiguous. The CDR3 is 13 residues long. The V and J ends lost 0 bases and 11 bases respectively, with 11 bases between them. The V gene's germline CDR1 is MGHRA and CDR2 YSYEKL. The CDR3 sequence: CASSQDISTAQHF. CDR3 bases: TGCGCCAGCAGCCAAGATATTTCTACGGCCCAGCATTTT.

The J gene is TRBJ2-1, the V gene TRBV6-1; D is perhaps TRBD2 (6 bases). From germline, CDR1 is MNHNS and CDR2 SASEGT. V lost 4 bases and J 0 bases, leaving 10 bases between the germline ends. CDR3 size: 15 residues. The CDR3 sequence is CASSGGGVSYNEQFF. The CDR3 bases are TGTGCCAGCAGTGGTGGCGGGGTCTCCTACAATGAGCAGTTCTTC.

This chain links TRBV6-5 with TRBJ2-5; 11 bases map to TRBD2. V lost 7 bases and J lost 5; bases outside the gene matches: 3. Germline CDR1 MNHEY, CDR2 SVGAGI. CDR3 length: 13 amino acids. The CDR3 region has the DNA TGTGCCAGCAAACTAGCGGGGGTTGAGACCCAGTACTTC. This sequence encodes CASKLAGVETQYF.

This clone was seen once. This sequence joins TRBV6-1 and TRBJ1-5; TRBD1 is a possible D gene (5 bases). The CDR3 contains 13 residues. The germline V gene encodes CDR1 MNHNS and CDR2 SASEGT. V was cut by 8 bases and J by 1 base, with 9 bases left in between. The CDR3 sequence is CASGGGSNQPQHF. DNA of the CDR3: TGTGCCAGCGGGGGTGGGAGCAATCAGCCCCAGCATTTT.

V and J are TRBV2 and TRBJ1-6, with no clear D. CDR3 length: 15 amino acids. Between the trimmed V and J ends, which lost 3 bases and 0 bases, there was a span of 6 bases. The V gene's germline CDR1 is SNHLY and CDR2 FYNNEI. The CDR3 DNA follows: TGTGCCAGCAGTGACCAAAGCTCCTATAATTCACCCCTCCACTTT. It yields the protein CASSDQSSYNSPLHF. The full variable domain, its missing parts supplied by reference TRBV2 and TRBJ1-6, is EPEVTQTPSHQVTQMGQEVILRCVPISNHLYFYWYRQILGQKVEFLVSFYNNEISEKSEIFDDQFSVERPDGSNFTLKIRSTKLEDSAMYFCASSDQSSYNSPLHFGNGTRLTVT.

The rearrangement joins TRBV9 to TRBJ1-1; D call uncertain. The CDR3 has 15 amino acids. Trimming removed 0 bases at V and 5 bases at J, with 14 bases between. The germline V gene has CDR1 SGDLS and CDR2 YYNGEE. Here the CDR3 reads CASSVGSGVGTEAFF. The CDR3 nucleotides are TGTGCCAGCAGCGTAGGGTCCGGGGTGGGGACTGAAGCTTTCTTT.

This clone turned up a few times. The chain joins TRBV21-1 to TRBJ2-3; the table assigns TRBD1, which was not confirmed against the DNA. TRBV21-1 is shown as a pseudogene. The CDR3 is made up of 13 amino acids. This CDR3 reads CASILGATDTQYF. The CDR3 DNA reads as TGTGCCAGCATCTTAGGGGCCACAGATACGCAGTATTTT.

This clone has more than one count but fewer than ten. The V and J genes are TRBV10-3 and TRBJ1-2, with 8 bases matching TRBD1. There are 13 residues in the CDR3. V gave up 3 bases and J gave up 6 bases; unmatched junction bases: 3. Germline values: CDR1 ENHRY, CDR2 SYGVKD. This CDR3 reads CAISEVTGDGYTF. The CDR3 DNA follows: TGTGCCATCAGTGAAGTGACAGGGGATGGCTACACCTTC.

The chain uses TRBV19 and TRBJ1-2; D remains unclear. The ends were cut back, 1 base at V and 4 bases at J, with 19 bases in the middle. The V gene's germline CDR1 is LNHDA and CDR2 SQIVND (reference sequence). The CDR3 consists of 17 residues. CDR3 DNA sequence: TGTGCCAGTAGTATAGGGTGGACCATTAACCCCCCCTATGGCTACACCTTC. Its protein is CASSIGWTINPPYGYTF.

V usage is TRBV27 and J usage is TRBJ2-5; 8 nucleotides match TRBD2. This CDR3 is built from 11 residues. Germline CDR1 is MNHEY and CDR2 is SMNVEV (reference sequence). J was trimmed by 10 bases and V by 5 bases; bases with no gene match: 3. The CDR3 reads CASSTGGLQYF. The CDR3 region has the DNA TGTGCCAGCAGTACGGGGGGGCTCCAGTACTTC.